This T cell receptor beta chain was found in a study of PD-1 blockade in classical Hodgkin lymphoma. Repertoires were generated with immunoSEQ multiplex PCR, while TCRdb's copy carries only in-frame clones and drops some. The table lists fewer than 35,000 clones, 88% of them singletons. The germline gives CDR1 KGHSH, CDR2 LQKENI. Between the trimmed V and J ends, which lost 1 base and 1 base, there was a span of 17 bases. CDR3 length: 19 amino acids. Time point given: newly diagnosed, previously untreated cHL patient sample. Researchers used magnetic negative selection to pull out pure CD4+ T cells from thawed PBMCs. The comparison group had newly diagnosed, previously untreated classical Hodgkin lymphoma. On this clone itself: Its specificity is not known.

The study's findings and limits: Possibly reflecting disease activity or prior therapy, repertoire differences have causes that remain undefined. The study reported lower baseline TCR diversity in newly diagnosed patients than in healthy donors.

This TCR was recovered from a human donor with classical Hodgkin lymphoma. The chain is built from TRBV18 and TRBJ2-6; weak D call: TRBD1 (6 bases). Material for sequencing was CD4+ T cells from blood. CDR3 region: CASSPLADSYVSGANVLTF. As DNA, the CDR3 is TGTGCCAGCTCACCACTCGCGGACAGCTATGTTTCTGGGGCCAACGTCCTGACTTTC.